The sequence of this TCR beta chain was determined in a study of OX40 agonist ivuxolimab in advanced cancers. Findings of the study overall: CD4+ T cells averaged fewer expanded clones than CD8+ T cells. At doses 0.1 to 3.0 mg/kg, CD4+ and CD8+ clones expanded.

In the case of this clone: The antigen is not known.

Germline loops: CDR1 SGDLS, CDR2 YYNGEE. After removal of 4 bases from V and 4 bases from J, the junction contained 7 bases not matched to a gene. CDR3 length: 16 amino acids. Profiled with immunoSEQ multiplex PCR; TCRdb holds only in-frame clones, not every one. In the table there are around 66,000 clones, 80% to 90% of which are singletons. The clonotype originates from an adult with an advanced solid tumor such as melanoma, head and neck, liver or kidney cancer. The specimen was CD4+ or CD8+ T cells sorted from blood, collected in a trial of the OX40 agonist ivuxolimab. The chain employs TRBV9 and TRBJ2-3; 12 bases are shared with TRBD2. This CDR3 reads CASSRKTSGGPDTQYF. The CDR3 nucleotides read TGTGCCAGCAGCAGAAAGACTAGCGGGGGACCAGATACGCAGTATTTT. The whole variable domain, remainder taken from reference TRBV9 and TRBJ2-3, is DSGVTQTPKHLITATGQRVTLRCSPRSGDLSVYWYQQSLDQGLQFLIQYYNGEERAKGNILERFSAQQFPDLHSELNLSSLELGDSALYFCASSRKTSGGPDTQYFGPGTRLTVL.